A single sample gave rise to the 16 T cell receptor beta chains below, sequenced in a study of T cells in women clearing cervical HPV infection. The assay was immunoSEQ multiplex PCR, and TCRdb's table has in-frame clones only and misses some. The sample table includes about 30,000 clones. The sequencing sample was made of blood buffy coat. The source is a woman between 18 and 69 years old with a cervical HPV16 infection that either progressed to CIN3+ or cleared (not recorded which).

The CDR3 bases that were read are TGTGCCAGCAGCATAACAGGGGTCCAAGAGACC. This encodes CASSITGVQET. In full, the CDR3 is CASSITGVQETQYF. The chain is built from TRBV5-4 and TRBJ2-5, with 7 bases that match TRBD1. The CDR3 is cut off 3 residues early in the read; its end comes from the germline J gene. Germline lookup yields CDR1 SGHNT and CDR2 YYREEE (reference sequence). The CDR3 runs 14 residues. The V and J ends lost 4 bases and 1 base, in that order; junction bases with no gene match: 4.

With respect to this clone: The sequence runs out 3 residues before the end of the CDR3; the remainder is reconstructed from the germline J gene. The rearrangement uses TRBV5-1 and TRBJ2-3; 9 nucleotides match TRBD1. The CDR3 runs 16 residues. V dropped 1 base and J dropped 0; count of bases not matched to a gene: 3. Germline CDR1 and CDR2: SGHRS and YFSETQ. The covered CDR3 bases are TGCGCCAGCAGCTTGTCGACAGGGGGTAGCACAGATACG. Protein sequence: CASSLSTGGSTDT. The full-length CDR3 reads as CASSLSTGGSTDTQYF.

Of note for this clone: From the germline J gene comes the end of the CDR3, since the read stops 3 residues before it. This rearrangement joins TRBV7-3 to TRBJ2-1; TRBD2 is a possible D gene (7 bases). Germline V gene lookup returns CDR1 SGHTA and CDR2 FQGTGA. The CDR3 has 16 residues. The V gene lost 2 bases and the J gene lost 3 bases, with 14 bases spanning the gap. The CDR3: CASSLARGGDYNEQFF. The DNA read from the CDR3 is TGTGCCAGCAGCTTAGCGCGAGGGGGGGACTACAATGAG.

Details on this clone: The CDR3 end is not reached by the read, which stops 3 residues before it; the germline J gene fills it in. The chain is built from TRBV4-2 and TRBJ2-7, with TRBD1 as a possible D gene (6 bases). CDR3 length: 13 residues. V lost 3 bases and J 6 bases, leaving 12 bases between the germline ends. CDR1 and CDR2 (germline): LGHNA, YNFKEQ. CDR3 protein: CASSQETGSEQYF. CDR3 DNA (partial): TGTGCCAGCAGCCAGGAAACAGGGTCCGAG.

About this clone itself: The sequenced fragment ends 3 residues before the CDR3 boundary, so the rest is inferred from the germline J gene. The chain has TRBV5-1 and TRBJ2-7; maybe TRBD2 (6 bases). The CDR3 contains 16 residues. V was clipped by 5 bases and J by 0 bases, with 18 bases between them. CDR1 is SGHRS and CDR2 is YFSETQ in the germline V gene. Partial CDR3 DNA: TGCGCCAGCAGTCGGGACTCCTCCTCTGGCTCCTACGAG. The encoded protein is CASSRDSSSGSYE. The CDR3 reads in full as CASSRDSSSGSYEQYF.

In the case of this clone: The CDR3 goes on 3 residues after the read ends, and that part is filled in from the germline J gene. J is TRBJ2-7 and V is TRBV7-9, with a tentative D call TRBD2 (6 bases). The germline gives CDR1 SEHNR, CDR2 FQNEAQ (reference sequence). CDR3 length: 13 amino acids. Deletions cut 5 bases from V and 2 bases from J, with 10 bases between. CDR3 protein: CASSLGGTYEQYF. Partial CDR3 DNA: TGTGCCAGCAGCCTGGGGGGAACCTACGAG. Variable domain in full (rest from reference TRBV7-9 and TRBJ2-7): DTGVSQNPRHKITKRGQNVTFRCDPISEHNRLYWYRQTLGQGPEFLTYFQNEAQLEKSRLLSDRFSAERPKGSFSTLEIQRTEQGDSAMYLCASSLGGTYEQYFGPGTRLTVT.

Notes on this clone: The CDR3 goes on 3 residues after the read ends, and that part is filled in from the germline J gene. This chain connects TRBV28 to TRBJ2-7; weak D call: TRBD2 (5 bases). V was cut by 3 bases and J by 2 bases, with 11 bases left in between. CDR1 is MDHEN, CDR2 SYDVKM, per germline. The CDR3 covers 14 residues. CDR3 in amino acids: CASSLTPSPYEQYF. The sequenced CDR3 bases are TGTGCCAGCAGTTTGACACCTAGCCCCTACGAG.

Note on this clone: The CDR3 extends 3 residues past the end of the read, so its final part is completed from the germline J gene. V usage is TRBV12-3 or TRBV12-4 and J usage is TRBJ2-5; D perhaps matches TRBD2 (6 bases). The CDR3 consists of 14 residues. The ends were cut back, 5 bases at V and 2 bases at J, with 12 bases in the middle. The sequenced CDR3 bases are TGTGCCAGCAGTCCCGAAGGAGGGCAAGAGACC. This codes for CASSPEGGQET. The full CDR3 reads CASSPEGGQETQYF.

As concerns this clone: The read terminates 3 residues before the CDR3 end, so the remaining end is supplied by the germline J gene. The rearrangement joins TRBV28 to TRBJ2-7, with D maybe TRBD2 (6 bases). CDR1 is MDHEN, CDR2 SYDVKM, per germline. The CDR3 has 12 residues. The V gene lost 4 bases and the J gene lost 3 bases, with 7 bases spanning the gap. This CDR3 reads CASSWGLYEQYF. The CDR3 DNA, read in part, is TGTGCCAGCAGTTGGGGACTCTACGAG.

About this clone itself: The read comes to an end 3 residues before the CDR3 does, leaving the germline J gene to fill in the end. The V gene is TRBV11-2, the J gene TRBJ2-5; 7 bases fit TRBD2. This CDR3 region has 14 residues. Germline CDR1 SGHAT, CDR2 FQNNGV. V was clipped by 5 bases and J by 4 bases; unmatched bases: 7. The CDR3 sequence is CASSLGGDGETQYF. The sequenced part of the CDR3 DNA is TGTGCCAGCAGCCTTGGGGGGGATGGAGAGACC.

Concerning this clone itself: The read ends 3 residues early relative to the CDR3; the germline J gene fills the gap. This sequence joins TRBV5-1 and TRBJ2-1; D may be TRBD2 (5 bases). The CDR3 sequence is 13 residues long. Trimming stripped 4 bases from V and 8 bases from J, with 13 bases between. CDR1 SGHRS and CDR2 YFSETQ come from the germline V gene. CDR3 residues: CASSPLAGDEQFF. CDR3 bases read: TGCGCCAGCAGCCCCCTAGCTGGGGATGAG.

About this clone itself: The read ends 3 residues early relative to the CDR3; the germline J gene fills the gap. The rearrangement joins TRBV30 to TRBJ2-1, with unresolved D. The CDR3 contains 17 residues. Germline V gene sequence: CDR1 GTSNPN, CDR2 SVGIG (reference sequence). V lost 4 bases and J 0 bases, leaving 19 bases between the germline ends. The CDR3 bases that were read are TGTGCCTGGACCGACCTTTCCGGGTTAGCCTCCTACAATGAG. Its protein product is CAWTDLSGLASYNE. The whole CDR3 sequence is CAWTDLSGLASYNEQFF.

This CDR3 reads CASSPTISGGAYNEQFF. The CDR3 DNA, read in part, is TGTGCCAGCAGTCCAACTATTAGCGGGGGCGCCTACAATGAG. The V and J genes are TRBV9 and TRBJ2-1; TRBD2 aligns across 9 bases. With the read ending 3 residues before the CDR3 end, the germline J gene is used to fill in that end. The trim removed 5 bases at V and 2 bases at J, leaving 11 bases unmatched. Germline loops: CDR1 SGDLS, CDR2 YYNGEE. There are 17 residues in the CDR3.

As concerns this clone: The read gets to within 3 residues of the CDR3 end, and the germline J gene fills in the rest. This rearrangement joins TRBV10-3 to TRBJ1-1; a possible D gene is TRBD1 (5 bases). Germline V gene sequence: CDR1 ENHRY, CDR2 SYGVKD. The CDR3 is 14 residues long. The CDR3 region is CAISESWGREEAFF. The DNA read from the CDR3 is TGTGCCATCAGTGAGTCGTGGGGCAGAGAAGAA.

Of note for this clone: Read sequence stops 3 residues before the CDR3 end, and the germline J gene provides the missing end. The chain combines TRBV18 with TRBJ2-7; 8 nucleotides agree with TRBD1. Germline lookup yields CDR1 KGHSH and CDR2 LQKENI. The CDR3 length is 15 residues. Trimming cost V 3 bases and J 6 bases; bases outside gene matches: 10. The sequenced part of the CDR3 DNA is TGTGCCAGCTCACCCTCGACAGGGGATCCCCTCGAG. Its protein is CASSPSTGDPLE. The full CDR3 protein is CASSPSTGDPLEQYF.

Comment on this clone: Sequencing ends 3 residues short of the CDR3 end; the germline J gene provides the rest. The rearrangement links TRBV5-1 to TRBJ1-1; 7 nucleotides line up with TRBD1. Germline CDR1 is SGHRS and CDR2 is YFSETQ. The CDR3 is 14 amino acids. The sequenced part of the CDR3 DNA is TGCGCCAGCAGCCTCTCCCGAGGGGACAGCCAA. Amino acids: CASSLSRGDSQ. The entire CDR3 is CASSLSRGDSQAFF.